This TCR beta chain came from a study of cytomegalovirus exposure and HLA in healthy donors. PCR was performed using 60 Vbeta and 13 Jbeta primers. The assay was immunoSEQ multiplex PCR, and TCRdb's table has in-frame clones only and misses some. The sample gives around 81,000 clones, roughly 63% of which show up once; 5% to 6% is in the top ten. This clone has more than one count but fewer than ten. The germline CDR1 and CDR2 sequences are MNHEY and SMNVEV (reference sequence). This CDR3 is built from 14 residues. V shed 2 bases and J shed 6 bases, with 14 bases lying between them. This clonotype originated in a young man in good health and CMV-seropositive. The sequencing sample was made of PBMCs. The chain joins TRBV27 to TRBJ2-7; TRBD2 is a possible D gene (5 bases). The CDR3 nucleotides read TGTGCCAGCAGTTTACTAGGAGGAGTAGGCGAGCAGTACTTC. Its translation: CASSLLGGVGEQYF.